These 18 T cell receptor beta chains came from one sample sequenced in a study of multiple sclerosis patients with progressive multifocal leukoencephalopathy. Documented time point: approximately 12 months of natalizumab therapy. Profiling relied on immunoSEQ multiplex PCR, and the TCRdb table lists in-frame clones only, not all of them. The profile shows about 25,000 clones, more than 85% of them singletons. This specimen was PBMCs, taken from a patient treated with natalizumab. Source of these receptors: a man aged 25 to 40 with multiple sclerosis.

J is TRBJ2-5 and V is TRBV18; 7 positions agree with TRBD1. The V gene end was trimmed by 3 bases and the J gene end by 5 bases; junction bases not matched to a gene: 6. Per the germline V gene, CDR1 is KGHSH and CDR2 is LQKENI. This CDR3 has 14 residues. The DNA of the CDR3 is TGTGCCAGCTCACCCGACAGGGCGCGGGAGACCCAGTACTTC. Its translation: CASSPDRARETQYF.

The chain couples TRBV29-1 to TRBJ1-5; D gene unclear. V lost 5 bases and J lost 0, with 11 bases in between. The germline V gene encodes CDR1 SQVTM and CDR2 ANQGSEA. The CDR3 extends over 14 amino acids. The CDR3 sequence is CSVSDGYSNQPQHF. DNA for the CDR3: TGCAGCGTTTCCGACGGTTATAGCAATCAGCCCCAGCATTTT.

The chain carries TRBV30 and TRBJ1-2; D possibly corresponds to TRBD1 (6 bases). The CDR3 sequence is 15 residues long. The V gene's germline CDR1 is GTSNPN and CDR2 SVGIG (reference sequence). The V and J ends lost 4 bases and 6 bases respectively, with 21 bases between them. The CDR3 spells CAWTFPYLQGHGYTF. Here the CDR3 DNA reads TGTGCCTGGACGTTTCCTTACCTACAGGGACATGGCTACACCTTC.

V and J are TRBV5-8 and TRBJ2-5; D gene ambiguous. V was pared by 2 bases and J by 5 bases, with 10 bases between. The CDR3 is made up of 13 amino acids. Germline CDR1 reads SGHTS; CDR2 reads YDEGEE. The CDR3 loop is CASSFAGGETQYF. Here the CDR3 DNA reads TGTGCCAGCAGCTTCGCAGGTGGTGAGACCCAGTACTTC. Based on the CDR3 plus reference TRBV5-8 and TRBJ2-5, the full variable domain is EAGVTQSPTHLIKTRGQQATLRCSPISGHTSVYWYQQALGLGLQFLLWYDEGEERNRGNFPPRFSGRQFPNYSSELNVNALELEDSALYLCASSFAGGETQYFGPGTRLLVL.

This clone was seen a single time. The rearrangement joins TRBV18 to TRBJ1-2; weak D call: TRBD1 (5 bases). Germline lookup yields CDR1 KGHSH and CDR2 LQKENI. Trimming removed 0 bases from V and 0 bases from J, with 17 bases in between. The CDR3 is 18 residues long. The CDR3, as DNA: TGTGCCAGCTCACCACCGTTGCTGGATTGGGGGGCTAACTATGGCTACACCTTC. This encodes CASSPPLLDWGANYGYTF. Filled out from reference TRBV18 and TRBJ1-2, the complete variable domain reads NAGVMQNPRHLVRRRGQEARLRCSPMKGHSHVYWYRQLPEEGLKFMVYLQKENIIDESGMPKERFSAEFPKEGPSILRIQQVVRGDSAAYFCASSPPLLDWGANYGYTFGSGTRLTVV.

This clone was seen a single time. V and J are TRBV11-2 and TRBJ1-6; a weak D match, TRBD1 (5 bases). This CDR3 is built from 14 residues. V lost 5 bases to trimming and J lost 10 bases, with 15 bases between them. Germline V gene data show CDR1 as SGHAT and CDR2 as FQNNGV. CDR3 nucleotides: TGTGCCAGCAGCCACTCGGGGCCTCGGTCACCCCTCCACTTT. Translation: CASSHSGPRSPLHF.

The chain uses TRBV5-1 and TRBJ1-6; the match to TRBD1 covers 7 bases. This CDR3 spans 17 amino acids. Unmatched junction bases numbered 4, after V lost 0 bases and J lost 1 base. CDR1 SGHRS and CDR2 YFSETQ come from the germline V gene. This chain's CDR3 is CASSLEARGSYNSPLHF. CDR3 sequence (DNA): TGCGCCAGCAGCTTGGAGGCCAGGGGGTCCTATAATTCACCCCTCCACTTT. The full variable domain, in which reference TRBV5-1 and TRBJ1-6 provide the parts outside the CDR3, is KAGVTQTPRYLIKTRGQQVTLSCSPISGHRSVSWYQQTPGQGLQFLFEYFSETQRNKGNFPGRFSGRQFSNSRSEMNVSTLELGDSALYLCASSLEARGSYNSPLHFGNGTRLTVT.

This chain links TRBV7-8 with TRBJ2-3; D remains unclear. Trimming removed 1 base from V and 0 bases from J, with 17 bases in between. Germline CDR1 SGHVS, CDR2 FQNEAQ. This CDR3 is 18 amino acids long. The CDR3, as DNA: TGTGCCAGCAGCTTAGGGGCGAGATTTGGCGCTAGCACAGATACGCAGTATTTT. The encoded protein is CASSLGARFGASTDTQYF.

The rearrangement joins TRBV7-3 to TRBJ2-5; either TRBD1 or TRBD2 may fit D (6 bases each). V lost 5 bases and J 5 bases, leaving 18 bases between the germline ends. Per germline, CDR1 SGHTA and CDR2 FQGTGA. This CDR3 is 15 amino acids long. Here the CDR3 DNA reads TGTGCCAGCAGCAAACGGTCCGGGGGCCGGGAGACCCAGTACTTC. Its protein product is CASSKRSGGRETQYF.

This chain uses TRBV27 with TRBJ1-1; 8 bases agree with TRBD1. After removal of 6 bases from V and 3 bases from J, the junction contained 6 bases not matched to a gene. Germline loops: CDR1 MNHEY, CDR2 SMNVEV (reference sequence). This CDR3 comprises 14 residues. CDR3: CASSPDRVYTEAFF. The CDR3 DNA follows: TGTGCCAGCAGCCCGGACAGGGTATACACTGAAGCTTTCTTT.

The chain uses TRBV2 and TRBJ1-1; D gene uncertain. CDR3 length: 13 residues. Between the trimmed V and J ends, which lost 4 bases and 0 bases, there was a span of 6 bases. Germline CDR1 SNHLY, CDR2 FYNNEI. CDR3 residues: CASSGGLNTEAFF. CDR3 nucleotides: TGTGCCAGCAGTGGCGGGTTGAACACTGAAGCTTTCTTT. The full variable domain, its missing parts supplied by reference TRBV2 and TRBJ1-1, is EPEVTQTPSHQVTQMGQEVILRCVPISNHLYFYWYRQILGQKVEFLVSFYNNEISEKSEIFDDQFSVERPDGSNFTLKIRSTKLEDSAMYFCASSGGLNTEAFFGQGTRLTVV.

The chain uses TRBV7-6 and TRBJ2-2, with 9 bases lining up with TRBD2. Germline CDR1 reads SGHVS; CDR2 reads FNYEAQ. Trimming removed 1 base from V and 3 bases from J; junction bases left unmatched: 6. CDR3 size: 17 residues. The CDR3 DNA follows: TGTGCCAGCAGCTTAGTTAGCGGGAGCAAGTACACCGGGGAGCTGTTTTTT. It specifies CASSLVSGSKYTGELFF.

The V and J genes are TRBV21-1 and TRBJ2-1; the D call TRBD2 from the table was never checked on the DNA. TRBV21-1 constitutes a pseudogene. CDR3 length: 18 amino acids. As DNA, the CDR3 is TGTGCCAGCAGCAACCCCACCCGGCTGCGGGACTCCTACAATGAGCAGTTCTTC. This sequence encodes CASSNPTRLRDSYNEQFF.

In its sample, this clone was seen once. This chain links TRBV18 with TRBJ2-3, with 12 bases aligning to TRBD2. CDR1 and CDR2 (germline): KGHSH, LQKENI. The CDR3 length is 19 residues. After removal of 3 bases from V and 0 bases from J, the junction contained 10 bases not matched to a gene. This CDR3 reads CASSPILPSGRGSTDTQYF. As DNA, the CDR3 is TGTGCCAGCTCACCGATTCTACCTAGCGGGAGGGGCAGCACAGATACGCAGTATTTT.

V and J are TRBV27 and TRBJ1-1, with D maybe TRBD1 (5 bases). Per germline, CDR1 MNHEY and CDR2 SMNVEV (reference sequence). The CDR3 has 14 residues. V lost 0 bases and J lost 5, with 10 bases in between. The CDR3 protein is CASSLSMGGTEAFF. The CDR3 nucleotides read TGTGCCAGCAGTTTATCAATGGGGGGGACTGAAGCTTTCTTT.

V gene TRBV5-6 combines with J gene TRBJ1-2, with D hard to call. This CDR3 region has 15 residues. CDR1 and CDR2 (germline): SGHDT, YYEEEE. Trimming pared 0 bases from V and 2 bases from J, leaving 11 bases between. CDR3 amino acids: CASSLGAGLNYGYTF. In DNA form, the CDR3 reads TGTGCCAGCAGCTTGGGGGCAGGATTAAACTATGGCTACACCTTC.

V gene TRBV7-6 combines with J gene TRBJ2-1; D gene ambiguous. The CDR3 runs 11 residues. Germline assignment: CDR1 SGHVS and CDR2 FNYEAQ. V lost 5 bases and J lost 8, with 7 bases in between. CDR3 coding DNA: TGTGCCAGCAGCCCCGGACATGAGCAGTTCTTC. This sequence encodes CASSPGHEQFF.

The gene calls are TRBV18 and TRBJ2-1; 9 bases are shared with TRBD2. With 5 bases clipped from V and 5 bases from J, the junction kept 4 bases outside the gene matches. CDR1 and CDR2 (germline): KGHSH, LQKENI. The length of the CDR3 is 14 residues. The CDR3 nucleotides read TGTGCCAGCTCAGCTAGCGGGATCAACAATGAGCAGTTCTTC. It is translated as CASSASGINNEQFF.